The 11 T cell receptor beta chains below come from one sample, sequenced in a study of tumor and adjacent non-tumor tissue in lung cancer. Three rounds of nested PCR, following a modified ARM-PCR protocol, produced the TCRbeta library. MiXCR was run by TCRdb on the multiplex PCR reads, yielding one entry per CDR3 protein. The sample gives 200,000 or so distinct CDR3 sequences, 60% to 85% of which show up once; roughly 24% is in the top ten. No cell sorting was done before RNA was extracted from the tissue. Sequenced: lung tumor tissue. The receptors stem from a man between 60 and 75 years old with non-small cell lung cancer.

A word on this clonotype: The germline gene is not matched at one end of the junction; a read error may be the cause. This chain links TRBV20-1 with TRBJ2-7, with D tentatively TRBD1 (6 bases). This CDR3 contains 12 residues. The germline CDR1 and CDR2 sequences are DFQATT and SNEGSKA (reference sequence). The CDR3 region has the DNA TGCAGTGCTAGTGAACAGGGTTACGGGCAGCACTTC. Its protein product is CSASEQGYGQHF.

This clonotype has only a few counts. V is TRBV6-4 and J is TRBJ2-1; D is unclear. Germline V gene lookup returns CDR1 MRHNA and CDR2 SNTAGT. This CDR3 has 15 amino acids. V lost 2 bases and J 4 bases, leaving 12 bases between the germline ends. CDR3: CASSDNLGSYNEQFF. CDR3 bases: TGTGCCAGCAGTGACAACCTAGGATCGTACAATGAGCAGTTCTTC.

As regards this clonotype: Mismatch with germline at one junction end may stem from a read error. V gene TRBV4-1 combines with J gene TRBJ2-2, with 12 bases fitting TRBD2. CDR1 is MGHRA, CDR2 YSYEKL, per germline. The length of the CDR3 is 18 residues. CDR3 nucleotide sequence: TGCGCCAGCAGCCTACGGGGACTAGCGGGTGGAAACACCCGGGAGCTGGTTTTT. It translates to CASSLRGLAGGNTRELVF.

Of note for this clonotype: The junction shows a germline mismatch at one end, possibly a read error. The genes are TRBV11-3 and TRBJ2-1; D is unclear. The germline V gene has CDR1 SGHNT and CDR2 YENEEA. CDR3 length: 13 residues. The CDR3, as DNA: TGTGCCAGCAGCGCAAGCACCGTCAATGAGCAATTCTTC. Translation gives CASSASTVNEQFF.

A word on this clonotype: Just one base apart from a much larger clone, this may be a read error. V gene TRBV4-3 combines with J gene TRBJ1-4; tentatively, D is TRBD1 (6 bases). The germline CDR1 and CDR2 sequences are LGHNA and YSLEER. CDR3 size: 16 residues. This CDR3 reads CASSQDSGQGNEKLFF. CDR3 coding DNA: TGTGCCAGCAGCCAAGATTCCGGGCAGGGGAATGAAAAACTGTTTTTT.

About this clonotype: Being one base from a much bigger clone, this may be a read error. The J gene is TRBJ2-1, the V gene TRBV29-1, with a tentative D call TRBD2 (6 bases). The V gene lost 4 bases and the J gene lost 8 bases, with 18 bases spanning the gap. Germline V gene sequence: CDR1 SQVTM, CDR2 ANQGSEA. CDR3 length: 14 residues. The CDR3 sequence is CSVAEGYLYYEQFF. The CDR3 DNA sequence: TGCAGCGTTGCGGAGGGGTACCTATACTATGAGCAGTTCTTC.

Concerning this clonotype itself: At one boundary the junction diverges from the germline segment, which might be a read error. The chain uses TRBV20-1 and TRBJ2-7; D not certain. This CDR3 has 16 residues. Per germline, CDR1 DFQATT and CDR2 SNEGSKA (reference sequence). In DNA form, the CDR3 reads TGCAGTGTTAGAGACCTCACGGCTCAAGATGCGTACAAGCAGTACTTC. Its protein is CSVRDLTAQDAYKQYF.

The CDR3 sequence is CASAKGTRFTDQYF. In DNA form, the CDR3 reads TGTGCCAGCGCCAAAGGGACTAGATTCACTGACCAGTACTTC. The chain couples TRBV11-3 to TRBJ2-7; 8 positions agree with TRBD2. The CDR3 runs 14 residues. Trimming removed 8 bases from V and 10 bases from J; junction bases left unmatched: 16. Germline V gene sequence: CDR1 SGHNT, CDR2 YENEEA.

This chain links TRBV6-6 with TRBJ2-7; D call uncertain. Between the trimmed V and J ends, which lost 7 bases and 3 bases, there was a span of 13 bases. Germline values: CDR1 MNHNY, CDR2 SVGAGI (reference sequence). The CDR3 extends over 13 amino acids. The CDR3 DNA sequence: TGTGCCAGCATCTTGAACGTAGACTACGAGCAGTACTTC. It encodes CASILNVDYEQYF.

The J gene is TRBJ2-7, the V gene TRBV20-1, with D possibly being TRBD1 (6 bases). The CDR3 contains 13 residues. V was cut by 0 bases and J by 6 bases, with 12 bases left in between. Germline CDR1 reads DFQATT; CDR2 reads SNEGSKA (reference sequence). CDR3 residues: CSARDPLTGEQYF. CDR3 sequence (DNA): TGCAGTGCTAGAGATCCTCTGACAGGCGAGCAGTACTTC.

This clonotype was found once. A junction end diverges from the germline sequence, so it may reflect a read error. This chain links TRBV7-9 with TRBJ1-6; 9 bases map to TRBD1. The CDR3 runs to 15 residues. Germline V gene data show CDR1 as SEHNR and CDR2 as FQNEAQ (reference sequence). The CDR3 sequence is CASSPKDRGNSPVHF. The DNA for the CDR3 is TGTGCCAGCAGCCCTAAGGACAGGGGAAATTCACCCGTCCACTTT.